These 23 T cell receptor beta chains came from one sample sequenced in a study of cytomegalovirus exposure and HLA in healthy donors. The PCR used 60 Vbeta and 13 Jbeta primers. The protocol was immunoSEQ multiplex PCR, while the TCRdb copy is restricted to in-frame clones and leaves out a portion. The data contain under 150,000 clones, around 85% of them singletons. Material: PBMCs. Receptor source: a boy younger than 18 in good health and CMV-seronegative.

The J gene is TRBJ1-1, the V gene TRBV18; D may be TRBD1 (5 bases). Germline V gene data show CDR1 as KGHSH and CDR2 as LQKENI. Trimming removed 4 bases at V and 3 bases at J, with 15 bases between. The CDR3 runs to 15 residues. CDR3 DNA sequence: TGTGCCAGCTCACAAGACAGAAGTCGCGACACTGAAGCTTTCTTT. The encoded protein is CASSQDRSRDTEAFF.

The rearrangement uses TRBV6-6 and TRBJ1-3; D is possibly TRBD1 (5 bases). This CDR3 is built from 14 residues. V lost 6 bases and J 3 bases, leaving 12 bases between the germline ends. Germline V CDR1 and CDR2: MNHNY, SVGAGI (reference sequence). In DNA form, the CDR3 reads TGTGCCAGCAGATTGTCAGACAGTGGAAACACCATATATTTT. It specifies CASRLSDSGNTIYF.

V usage is TRBV5-6 and J usage is TRBJ1-1; 7 nucleotides align to TRBD1. Losses at the gene ends were 6 bases for V and 0 bases for J; bases not matched to a gene: 8. The CDR3 totals 15 residues. Germline assignment: CDR1 SGHDT and CDR2 YYEEEE. CDR3 in DNA: TGTGCCAGCACCCCAGGGGGGACCATGAACACTGAAGCTTTCTTT. It specifies CASTPGGTMNTEAFF.

This clone showed up just a few times. Compared with germline, one end of the junction differs, possibly owing to a read error. The chain recombines TRBV7-9 with TRBJ2-7, with 8 bases matching TRBD2. The length of the CDR3 is 17 residues. Germline V gene lookup returns CDR1 SEHNR and CDR2 FQNEAQ (reference sequence). Here the CDR3 reads CATSPGGGGGRFNEQYF. The CDR3 DNA follows: TGTGCCACCAGCCCTGGTGGGGGGGGCGGGAGGTTCAACGAGCAGTACTTC.

This sequence joins TRBV11-2 and TRBJ1-1, with no clear D. In germline, CDR1 is SGHAT, CDR2 FQNNGV. V lost 1 base and J 6 bases, leaving 15 bases between the germline ends. The CDR3 covers 15 residues. CDR3 nucleotide sequence: TGTGCCAGCAGCTTAGGCTTGGTCTCTGGAGCTGAAGCTTTCTTT. Translated: CASSLGLVSGAEAFF.

This rearrangement joins TRBV29-1 to TRBJ1-2; D possibly corresponds to TRBD1 (6 bases). The CDR3 is 12 amino acids. Germline-derived CDR1 and CDR2 are SQVTM and ANQGSEA. Trimming left V 8 bases short and J 2 bases short, with 12 bases between. The CDR3 here is CSSRGGNYGYTF. CDR3 DNA: TGCAGCTCGAGGGGGGGGAACTATGGCTACACCTTC. Full variable domain (missing parts from reference TRBV29-1 and TRBJ1-2): SAVISQKPSRDICQRGTSLTIQCQVDSQVTMMFWYRQQPGQSLTLIATANQGSEATYESGFVIDKFPISRPNLTFSTLTVSNMSPEDSSIYLCSSRGGNYGYTFGSGTRLTVV.

The chain is built from TRBV29-1 and TRBJ1-6, with D possibly matching TRBD1 (6 bases). The CDR3 contains 12 residues. Germline-derived CDR1 and CDR2 are SQVTM and ANQGSEA. V lost 7 bases to trimming and J lost 7 bases, with 11 bases between them. CDR3 nucleotides: TGCAGCGCAGGGGTGGAAAATTCACCCCTCCACTTT. It is translated as CSAGVENSPLHF.

A few counts support this clone. The chain couples TRBV4-2 to TRBJ2-1; 7 bases are a match to TRBD2. The germline V gene encodes CDR1 LGHNA and CDR2 YNFKEQ. The CDR3 runs to 14 residues. J gave up 6 bases and V 2 bases, and 4 bases lay outside the gene matches. The CDR3 DNA sequence: TGTGCCAGCAGCCAAACGCCTAGCGGCAATGAGCAGTTCTTC. This translates into CASSQTPSGNEQFF.

In its sample, this clone was seen a few times. The gene calls are TRBV5-4 and TRBJ2-2, with 8 bases aligning to TRBD1. V lost 4 bases to trimming and J lost 2 bases; unmatched junction nucleotides: 4. The germline V gene encodes CDR1 SGHNT and CDR2 YYREEE (reference sequence). This CDR3 contains 15 residues. The CDR3 protein is CASSPDRANTGELFF. CDR3 DNA: TGTGCCAGCAGCCCGGACAGGGCAAACACCGGGGAGCTGTTTTTT.

This rearrangement joins TRBV7-9 to TRBJ2-3, with TRBD2 matching 7 bases. J was trimmed by 5 bases and V by 5 bases; bases with no gene match: 19. This CDR3 is built from 18 residues. Germline V CDR1 and CDR2: SEHNR, FQNEAQ (reference sequence). CDR3 protein: CASSPHYGVIAGLDTQYF. The CDR3, as DNA: TGTGCCAGCAGCCCTCATTATGGGGTGATAGCGGGTTTAGATACGCAGTATTTT.

The rearrangement links TRBV2 to TRBJ1-2; unclear D gene. CDR3 size: 15 residues. Looked up from germline, CDR1 is SNHLY and CDR2 is FYNNEI. V lost 5 bases to trimming and J lost 4 bases, with 17 bases between them. CDR3 DNA sequence: TGTGCCAGCAGTACCAGGACTTCCCCAGCCTATGGCTACACCTTC. Residues: CASSTRTSPAYGYTF.

The V gene is TRBV7-2, the J gene TRBJ2-5; no reliable D call. This CDR3 comprises 12 residues. In germline, CDR1 is SGHTA, CDR2 FQGNSA. V was cut by 5 bases and J by 4 bases, with 8 bases left in between. CDR3 sequence (DNA): TGTGCCAGCAGCCCCACCAGAGAGACCCAGTACTTC. Protein: CASSPTRETQYF. The variable domain in full, with the rest retrieved from reference TRBV7-2 and TRBJ2-5, is GAGVSQSPSNKVTEKGKDVELRCDPISGHTALYWYRQSLGQGLEFLIYFQGNSAPDKSGLPSDRFSAERTGGSVSTLTIQRTQQEDSAVYLCASSPTRETQYFGPGTRLLVL.

The chain carries TRBV10-2 and TRBJ2-1; D is ambiguous. Germline V lookup: CDR1 WSHSY, CDR2 SAAADI. The V and J ends lost 4 bases and 5 bases respectively, with 15 bases between them. CDR3 length: 15 residues. The CDR3 loop is CASSASRLRNNEQFF. The CDR3 coding sequence is TGCGCCAGCAGTGCATCCCGACTGAGAAACAATGAGCAGTTCTTC.

The rearrangement uses TRBV27 and TRBJ1-5; the D gene is possibly TRBD1 (5 bases). CDR3 length equals 15 residues. The germline V and J ends were trimmed by 2 bases and 0 bases, with 8 bases remaining between them. Per germline, CDR1 MNHEY and CDR2 SMNVEV (reference sequence). CDR3 sequence: CASSLRGYSNQPQHF. CDR3 in DNA: TGTGCCAGCAGTTTAAGGGGATATAGCAATCAGCCCCAGCATTTT.

In nucleotides, the CDR3 is TGTGCCAGCTCACCACTCGGACAGGGCCCCTACAATGAGCAGTTCTTC. Its protein is CASSPLGQGPYNEQFF. The chain combines TRBV18 with TRBJ2-1, with TRBD1 identical over 8 bases. Per the germline V gene, CDR1 is KGHSH and CDR2 is LQKENI. This CDR3 contains 16 residues. Germline trimming cut 1 base from V and 2 bases from J; bases unmatched to any gene: 4.

This chain links TRBV27 with TRBJ2-7; 7 bases fit TRBD1. The CDR3 extends over 17 amino acids. The V gene's germline CDR1 is MNHEY and CDR2 SMNVEV (reference sequence). With 3 bases clipped from V and 5 bases from J, the junction kept 16 bases outside the gene matches. CDR3 region: CASSFPSGTAMGNEQYF. In DNA, the CDR3 is TGTGCCAGCAGTTTCCCCTCGGGGACAGCCATGGGGAACGAGCAGTACTTC.

V is TRBV11-2 and J is TRBJ1-1; TRBD1 aligns across 9 bases. The J segment lost 4 bases and the V segment lost 0 bases, leaving 12 bases of the junction unmatched. This CDR3 is 18 amino acids long. Per germline, CDR1 SGHAT and CDR2 FQNNGV. The CDR3 region is CASSLDLRVTGGTTEAFF. In DNA form, the CDR3 reads TGTGCCAGCAGCTTAGATCTAAGGGTGACAGGGGGGACCACTGAAGCTTTCTTT.

The rearrangement links TRBV19 to TRBJ2-2; 8 positions agree with TRBD1. The CDR3 consists of 13 residues. With 9 bases clipped from V and 3 bases from J, the junction kept 3 bases outside the gene matches. Germline CDR1 and CDR2: LNHDA and SQIVND (reference sequence). DNA for the CDR3: TGTGCCAGCCAGGACAGGGACACCGGGGAGCTGTTTTTT. This gives the protein CASQDRDTGELFF.

The chain couples TRBV28 to TRBJ1-1; D perhaps matches TRBD1 (5 bases). The germline V gene encodes CDR1 MDHEN and CDR2 SYDVKM. Trimming removed 3 bases from V and 5 bases from J, with 10 bases in between. This CDR3 contains 13 residues. The CDR3 coding sequence is TGTGCCAGCAGTTTGCCAGGGCGGACTGAAGCTTTCTTT. Translating it yields CASSLPGRTEAFF.

As regards this clone: One junction end does not reproduce the germline sequence, and a read error may be involved. This rearrangement joins TRBV7-7 to TRBJ2-7; D perhaps matches TRBD1 (5 bases). This CDR3 comprises 17 residues. CDR1 and CDR2 from the germline V gene are SSHAT and FNYEAQ (reference sequence). As DNA, the CDR3 is TGTGCTAGCAGCTTTGGTTCCCAAGCTCAGGGAAGGCACGAGCAGTACTTC. This gives the protein CASSFGSQAQGRHEQYF.

The gene calls are TRBV6-4 and TRBJ1-5; tentative D call: TRBD1 (6 bases). This CDR3 comprises 15 residues. V was shortened by 5 bases and J by 6 bases, with 17 bases between the two germline ends. Germline loops: CDR1 MRHNA, CDR2 SNTAGT. CDR3 bases: TGTGCCAGCAGTTCTCCGGTGTGGGACATTCAGCCCCAGCATTTT. This sequence encodes CASSSPVWDIQPQHF.

This rearrangement joins TRBV19 to TRBJ1-2; D is uncertain. The CDR3 covers 13 residues. Germline V gene lookup returns CDR1 LNHDA and CDR2 SQIVND (reference sequence). Trimming shortened V by 7 bases and J by 4 bases, and 13 bases separated the two germline ends. The CDR3 region is CASTPSTVYGYTF. In DNA form, the CDR3 reads TGTGCCAGTACCCCTTCAACAGTCTATGGCTACACCTTC.

The count of this clone is one. The chain carries TRBV27 and TRBJ2-3; TRBD2 agrees at 9 bases. There are 14 residues in the CDR3. Germline loops: CDR1 MNHEY, CDR2 SMNVEV (reference sequence). Trimming removed 5 bases from V and 3 bases from J; junction bases left unmatched: 3. The CDR3 coding sequence is TGTGCCAGCAGTCCGGGACTAGCAACAGATACGCAGTATTTT. Translation gives CASSPGLATDTQYF.